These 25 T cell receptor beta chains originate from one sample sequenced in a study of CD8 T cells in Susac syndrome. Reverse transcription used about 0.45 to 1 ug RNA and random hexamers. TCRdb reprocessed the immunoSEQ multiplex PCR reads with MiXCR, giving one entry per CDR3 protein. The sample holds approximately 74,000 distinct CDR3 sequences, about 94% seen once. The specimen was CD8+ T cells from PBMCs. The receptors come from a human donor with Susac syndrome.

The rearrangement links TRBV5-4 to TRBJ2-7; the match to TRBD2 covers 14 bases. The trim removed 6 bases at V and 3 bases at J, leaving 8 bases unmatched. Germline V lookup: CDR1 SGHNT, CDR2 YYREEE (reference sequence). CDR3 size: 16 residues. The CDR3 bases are TGTGCCAGCAAGGGACTAGCGGGAGAGAATGGCTACGAGCAGTACTTC. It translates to CASKGLAGENGYEQYF. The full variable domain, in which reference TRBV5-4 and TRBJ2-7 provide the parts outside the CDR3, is ETGVTQSPTHLIKTRGQQVTLRCSSQSGHNTVSWYQQALGQGPQFIFQYYREEENGRGNFPPRFSGLQFPNYSSELNVNALELDDSALYLCASKGLAGENGYEQYFGPGTRLTVT.

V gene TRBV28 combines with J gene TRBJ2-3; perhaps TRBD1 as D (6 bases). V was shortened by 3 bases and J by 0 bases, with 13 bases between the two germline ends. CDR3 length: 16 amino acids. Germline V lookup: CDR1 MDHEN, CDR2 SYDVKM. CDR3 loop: CASSFFQGTSTDTQYF. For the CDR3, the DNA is TGTGCCAGCAGTTTTTTTCAGGGGACAAGCACAGATACGCAGTATTTT. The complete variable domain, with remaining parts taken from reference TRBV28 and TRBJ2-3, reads DVKVTQSSRYLVKRTGEKVFLECVQDMDHENMFWYRQDPGLGLRLIYFSYDVKMKEKGDIPEGYSVSREKKERFSLILESASTNQTSMYLCASSFFQGTSTDTQYFGPGTRLTVL.

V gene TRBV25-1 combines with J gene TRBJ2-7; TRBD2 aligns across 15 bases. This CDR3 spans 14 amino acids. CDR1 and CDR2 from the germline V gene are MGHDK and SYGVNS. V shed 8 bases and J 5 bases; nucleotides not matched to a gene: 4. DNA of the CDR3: TGTGCCAGCTCGGGACTAGCGGGGGGAGACGAGCAGTACTTC. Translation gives CASSGLAGGDEQYF.

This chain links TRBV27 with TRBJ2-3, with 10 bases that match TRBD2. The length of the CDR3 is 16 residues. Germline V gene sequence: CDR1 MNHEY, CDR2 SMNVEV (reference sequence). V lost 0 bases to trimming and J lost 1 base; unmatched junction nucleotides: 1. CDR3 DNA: TGTGCCAGCAGTTTATCGACTAGCGGGCGCACAGATACGCAGTATTTT. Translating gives CASSLSTSGRTDTQYF.

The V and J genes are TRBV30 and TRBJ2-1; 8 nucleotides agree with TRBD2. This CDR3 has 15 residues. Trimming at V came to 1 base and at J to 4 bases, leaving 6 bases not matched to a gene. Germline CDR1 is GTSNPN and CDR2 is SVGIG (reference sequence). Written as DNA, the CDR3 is TGTGCCTGGAGTGCTCAGCGGGAGAGGTACAATGAGCAGTTCTTC. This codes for CAWSAQRERYNEQFF.

The CDR3 here is CASSPTGSTYGANVLTF. CDR3 DNA sequence: TGTGCCAGCAGCCCAACCGGGTCCACATATGGGGCCAACGTCCTGACTTTC. V and J are TRBV6-1 and TRBJ2-6; D not resolved. This CDR3 is built from 17 residues. V was clipped by 6 bases and J by 3 bases, with 18 bases between them. Germline V gene lookup returns CDR1 MNHNS and CDR2 SASEGT.

CDR3 DNA: TGTGCCAGCAGTTACGAGGAGCGGGAGACCCAGTACTTC. Amino acid sequence: CASSYEERETQYF. This chain uses TRBV6-2 or TRBV6-3 with TRBJ2-5, with D possibly matching TRBD2 (5 bases). The CDR3 has 13 residues. Germline CDR1 reads MNHEY; CDR2 reads SVGEGT. Trimming took 2 bases from V and 5 from J, leaving 9 bases between them.

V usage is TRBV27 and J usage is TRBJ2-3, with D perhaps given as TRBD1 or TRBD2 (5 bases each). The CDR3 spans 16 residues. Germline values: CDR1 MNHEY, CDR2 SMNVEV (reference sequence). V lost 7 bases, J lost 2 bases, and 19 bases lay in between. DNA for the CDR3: TGTGCCAGCACCCCTCGGGCAGAGGGGATCACAGATACGCAGTATTTT. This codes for CASTPRAEGITDTQYF.

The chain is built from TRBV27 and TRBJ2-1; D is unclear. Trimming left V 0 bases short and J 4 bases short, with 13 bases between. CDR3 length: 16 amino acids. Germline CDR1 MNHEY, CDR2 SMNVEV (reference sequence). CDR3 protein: CASSLSAGELYNEQFF. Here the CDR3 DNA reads TGTGCCAGCAGTTTATCGGCAGGTGAGCTGTACAATGAGCAGTTCTTC.

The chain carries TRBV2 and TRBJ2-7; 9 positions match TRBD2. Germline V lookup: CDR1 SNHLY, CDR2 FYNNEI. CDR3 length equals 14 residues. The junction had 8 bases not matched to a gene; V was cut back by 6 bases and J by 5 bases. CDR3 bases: TGTGCCAGCAGAGCCGGGACTAGCATTGACGAGCAGTACTTC. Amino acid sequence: CASRAGTSIDEQYF.

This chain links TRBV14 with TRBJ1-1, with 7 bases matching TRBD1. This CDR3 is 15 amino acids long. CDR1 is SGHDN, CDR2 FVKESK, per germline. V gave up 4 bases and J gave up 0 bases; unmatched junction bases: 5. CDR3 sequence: CASSPAGTVNTEAFF. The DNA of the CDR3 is TGTGCCAGCAGCCCTGCGGGGACAGTGAACACTGAAGCTTTCTTT.

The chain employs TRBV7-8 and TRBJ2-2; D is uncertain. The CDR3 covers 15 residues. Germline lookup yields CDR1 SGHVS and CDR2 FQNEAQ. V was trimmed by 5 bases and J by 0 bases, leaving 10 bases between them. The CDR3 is CASSAGAPNTGELFF. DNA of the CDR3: TGTGCCAGCAGCGCCGGAGCACCGAACACCGGGGAGCTGTTTTTT. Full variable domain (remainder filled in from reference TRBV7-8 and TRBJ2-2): GAGVSQSPRYKVAKRGQDVALRCDPISGHVSLFWYQQALGQGPEFLTYFQNEAQLDKSGLPSDRFFAERPEGSVSTLKIQRTQQEDSAVYLCASSAGAPNTGELFFGEGSRLTVL.

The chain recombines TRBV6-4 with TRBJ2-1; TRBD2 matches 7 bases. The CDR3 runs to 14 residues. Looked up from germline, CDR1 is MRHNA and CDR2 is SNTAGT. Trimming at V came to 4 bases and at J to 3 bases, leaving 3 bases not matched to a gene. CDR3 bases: TGTGCCAGCAGTGTGGGGGGGGACTACAATGAGCAGTTCTTC. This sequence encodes CASSVGGDYNEQFF.

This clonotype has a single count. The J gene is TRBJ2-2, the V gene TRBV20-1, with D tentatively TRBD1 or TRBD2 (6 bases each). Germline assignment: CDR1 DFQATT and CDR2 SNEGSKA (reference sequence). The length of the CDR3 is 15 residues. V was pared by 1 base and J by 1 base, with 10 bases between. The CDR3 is CSARAGGGNTGELFF. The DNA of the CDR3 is TGCAGTGCTAGAGCCGGAGGGGGGAACACCGGGGAGCTGTTTTTT.

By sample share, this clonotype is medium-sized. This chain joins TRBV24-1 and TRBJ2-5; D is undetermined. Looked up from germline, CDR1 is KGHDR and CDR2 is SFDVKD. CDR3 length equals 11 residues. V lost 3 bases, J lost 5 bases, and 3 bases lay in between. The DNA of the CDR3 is TGTGCCACCAGTGATGGTGAGACCCAGTACTTC. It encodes CATSDGETQYF.

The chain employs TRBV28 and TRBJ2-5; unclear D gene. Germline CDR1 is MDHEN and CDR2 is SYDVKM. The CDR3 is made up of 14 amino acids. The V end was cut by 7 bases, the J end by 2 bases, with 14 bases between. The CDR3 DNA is TGTGCCAGCAATCCAGCCCCTCCTCAAGAGACCCAGTACTTC. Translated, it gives CASNPAPPQETQYF. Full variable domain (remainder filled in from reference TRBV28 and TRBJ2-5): DVKVTQSSRYLVKRTGEKVFLECVQDMDHENMFWYRQDPGLGLRLIYFSYDVKMKEKGDIPEGYSVSREKKERFSLILESASTNQTSMYLCASNPAPPQETQYFGPGTRLLVL.

The CDR3 DNA reads as TGTGCCAGCAGTTACTCGATTCCTTCGTACGAGCAGTACTTC. Translating gives CASSYSIPSYEQYF. The chain combines TRBV6-5 with TRBJ2-7; D gene unclear. CDR3 length: 14 residues. The V gene's germline CDR1 is MNHEY and CDR2 SVGAGI. V lost 0 bases, J lost 4 bases, and 10 bases lay in between.

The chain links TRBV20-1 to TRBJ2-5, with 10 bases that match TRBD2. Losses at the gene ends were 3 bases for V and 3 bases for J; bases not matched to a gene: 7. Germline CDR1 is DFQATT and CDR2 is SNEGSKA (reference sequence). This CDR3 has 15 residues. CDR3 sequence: CSASLASGGKETQYF. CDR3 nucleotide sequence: TGCAGTGCTAGTTTGGCTAGCGGGGGAAAAGAGACCCAGTACTTC.

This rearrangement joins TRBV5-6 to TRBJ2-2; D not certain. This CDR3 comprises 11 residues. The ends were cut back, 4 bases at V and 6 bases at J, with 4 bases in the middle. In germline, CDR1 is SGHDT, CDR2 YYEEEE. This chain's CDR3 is CASSLAGELFF. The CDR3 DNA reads TGTGCCAGCAGCCTAGCCGGGGAGCTGTTTTTT.

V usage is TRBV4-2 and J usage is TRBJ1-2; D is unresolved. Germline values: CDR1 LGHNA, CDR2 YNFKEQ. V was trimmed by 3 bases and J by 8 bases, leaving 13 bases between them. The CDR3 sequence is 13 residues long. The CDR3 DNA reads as TGTGCCAGCAGCCATAGCCCGAAGGAGGGCTACACCTTC. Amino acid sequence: CASSHSPKEGYTF.

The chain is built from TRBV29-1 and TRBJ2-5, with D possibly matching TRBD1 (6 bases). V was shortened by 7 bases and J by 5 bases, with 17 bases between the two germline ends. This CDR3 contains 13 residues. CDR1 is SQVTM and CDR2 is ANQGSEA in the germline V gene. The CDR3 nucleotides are TGCAGCGCACCGGGACAAGGTGGGGAGACCCAGTACTTC. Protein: CSAPGQGGETQYF.

CDR3 amino acids: CASSWTGAYEQYF. The CDR3 DNA follows: TGCGCCAGCAGCTGGACAGGGGCCTACGAGCAGTACTTC. This rearrangement joins TRBV5-1 to TRBJ2-7; 9 bases match TRBD1. The germline gives CDR1 SGHRS, CDR2 YFSETQ. This CDR3 contains 13 residues. The J segment lost 2 bases and the V segment lost 3 bases, leaving 0 bases of the junction unmatched.

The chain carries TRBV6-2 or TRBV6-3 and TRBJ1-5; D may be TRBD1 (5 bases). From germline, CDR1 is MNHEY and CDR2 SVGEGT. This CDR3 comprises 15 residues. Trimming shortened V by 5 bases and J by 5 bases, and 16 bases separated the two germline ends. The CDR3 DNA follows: TGTGCCAGCAGTGGCCCCGGGGGGGAGTATCAGCCCCAGCATTTT. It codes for CASSGPGGEYQPQHF.

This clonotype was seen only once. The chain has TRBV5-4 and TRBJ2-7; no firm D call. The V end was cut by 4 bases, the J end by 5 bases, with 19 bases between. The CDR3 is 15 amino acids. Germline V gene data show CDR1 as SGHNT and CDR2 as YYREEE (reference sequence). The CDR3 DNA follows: TGTGCCAGCAGCACCCCCTCGCGTGGGCCGGACGAGCAGTACTTC. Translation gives CASSTPSRGPDEQYF.

The CDR3 sequence: CASGDRGTGWDEQYF. In nucleotides, the CDR3 is TGTGCCAGCGGGGACAGGGGGACAGGGTGGGACGAGCAGTACTTC. V gene TRBV12-3 or TRBV12-4 combines with J gene TRBJ2-7, with TRBD1 matching over 11 bases. V lost 8 bases and J lost 5; bases outside the gene matches: 11. This CDR3 has 15 residues.